Below, 31 T cell receptor beta chains from the same sample are listed, as sequenced in a study of blood T cell repertoires in COVID-19. TCRdb keeps only in-frame clones here, not all; method: immunoSEQ multiplex PCR. Among tens of thousands of clones listed, more than 60% were seen once. The sequenced sample was peripheral blood. These receptors all stem from a man between 65 and 79 years old with acute or convalescent COVID-19.

This clone was counted a single time. The chain has TRBV12-3 or TRBV12-4 and TRBJ1-1; TRBD1 aligns across 7 bases. This CDR3 region has 13 residues. The J segment lost 6 bases and the V segment lost 7 bases, leaving 8 bases of the junction unmatched. Written as DNA, the CDR3 is TGTGCCAGCACCTTCACGGGACAGCCTGAAGCTTTCTTT. Residues: CASTFTGQPEAFF.

Written as DNA, the CDR3 is TGTGCCAGCAGTTACTCCTTACTAGCGGGGGGAGGATACGATGAGCAGTTCTTC. This sequence encodes CASSYSLLAGGGYDEQFF. The chain carries TRBV6-2 or TRBV6-3 and TRBJ2-1; TRBD2 agrees at 12 bases. Germline V lookup: CDR1 MNHEY, CDR2 SVGEGT. Trimming cost V 0 bases and J 8 bases; bases outside gene matches: 11. The CDR3 runs to 18 residues.

CDR3 in DNA: TGTGCCAGCAGTCCCTCCCTCGGACCCTCAGGGGAAACTGAAGCTTTCTTT. It encodes CASSPSLGPSGETEAFF. J is TRBJ1-1 and V is TRBV6-9; a possible D gene is TRBD1 (6 bases). This CDR3 contains 17 residues. Germline values: CDR1 MNHGY, CDR2 SVAAGI. V lost 5 bases and J lost 5, with 24 bases in between.

The chain has TRBV4-1 and TRBJ2-3; D unresolved. The CDR3 totals 15 residues. The germline V gene encodes CDR1 MGHRA and CDR2 YSYEKL. V was trimmed by 3 bases and J by 2 bases, leaving 12 bases between them. CDR3 in amino acids: CASSHSIGNTDTQYF. In DNA, the CDR3 is TGCGCCAGCAGCCACAGTATTGGCAACACAGATACGCAGTATTTT.

The chain has TRBV4-2 and TRBJ1-1; 7 bases align to TRBD1. J lost 3 bases, V lost 1 base, and 2 bases had no gene match. The CDR3 has 14 amino acids. Germline V CDR1 and CDR2: LGHNA, YNFKEQ. CDR3 bases: TGTGCCAGCAGCCAAGGGGACAGCTACACTGAAGCTTTCTTT. This encodes CASSQGDSYTEAFF.

The CDR3 nucleotides read TGCGCCAGCAGCTTGGAGGGGGGCACAGATACGCAGTATTTT. Translating gives CASSLEGGTDTQYF. The chain is built from TRBV5-1 and TRBJ2-3; D is possibly TRBD1 (6 bases). Germline V gene lookup returns CDR1 SGHRS and CDR2 YFSETQ. Deletions cut 0 bases from V and 1 base from J, with 6 bases between. This CDR3 comprises 14 residues.

The chain employs TRBV19 and TRBJ1-2, with 9 nucleotides matching TRBD1. The CDR3 has 15 residues. Trimming removed 1 base from V and 4 bases from J; junction bases left unmatched: 4. CDR1 and CDR2 (germline): LNHDA, SQIVND (reference sequence). The CDR3 region has the DNA TGTGCCAGTAGTATAGCCCCGGGACAGGGCTATGGCTACACCTTC. It specifies CASSIAPGQGYGYTF.

V gene TRBV6-6 combines with J gene TRBJ2-3, with 8 bases aligning to TRBD2. This CDR3 spans 15 amino acids. Per the germline V gene, CDR1 is MNHNY and CDR2 is SVGAGI (reference sequence). Germline trimming cut 4 bases from V and 2 bases from J; bases unmatched to any gene: 5. In DNA form, the CDR3 reads TGTGCCAGCAGTTCGAGCGGGGGAGCCACAGATACGCAGTATTTT. Protein sequence: CASSSSGGATDTQYF.

In this sample, this clone turned up a few times. This sequence joins TRBV11-2 and TRBJ2-5, with D maybe TRBD2 (5 bases). Trimming stripped 1 base from V and 1 base from J, with 10 bases between. The CDR3 loop spans 15 amino acids. Germline V CDR1 and CDR2: SGHAT, FQNNGV. CDR3 sequence (DNA): TGTGCCAGCAGCTTAGGAGCGGACCCCCAAGAGACCCAGTACTTC. This codes for CASSLGADPQETQYF.

This chain links TRBV15 with TRBJ1-6, with D possibly matching TRBD1 (5 bases). Germline assignment: CDR1 LNHNV and CDR2 YYDKDF (reference sequence). V dropped 5 bases and J dropped 5 bases, with 13 bases sitting between them. This CDR3 has 15 amino acids. The chain's CDR3 is CATSGPGGNNSPLHF. The CDR3 bases are TGTGCCACCAGCGGTCCGGGGGGGAATAATTCACCCCTCCACTTT.

This clone was seen only a few times. The chain couples TRBV29-1 to TRBJ2-5, with TRBD2 matching over 7 bases. CDR1 and CDR2 from the germline V gene are SQVTM and ANQGSEA. Trimming removed 5 bases from V and 1 base from J; junction bases left unmatched: 4. CDR3 length: 13 residues. Here the CDR3 reads CSVRASGQETQYF. The CDR3 nucleotides are TGCAGCGTTAGGGCTAGCGGCCAAGAGACCCAGTACTTC.

This rearrangement joins TRBV20-1 to TRBJ1-1; D remains unclear. With 3 bases removed from V and 8 bases from J, the gap between germline ends came to 19 bases. The length of the CDR3 is 14 residues. Germline V lookup: CDR1 DFQATT, CDR2 SNEGSKA (reference sequence). Here the CDR3 DNA reads TGCAGTGCTAGTGTTTTGGCGGGCTCGTTGGAAGCTTTCTTT. It codes for CSASVLAGSLEAFF.

This sequence joins TRBV10-3 and TRBJ2-3, with 11 bases fitting TRBD2. Germline assignment: CDR1 ENHRY and CDR2 SYGVKD. Unmatched junction bases numbered 11, after V lost 7 bases and J lost 5 bases. There are 16 residues in the CDR3. In nucleotides, the CDR3 is TGTGCCATCAACATAAATAGCGGGGGGGCCGGAGATACGCAGTATTTT. It specifies CAININSGGAGDTQYF.

The rearrangement uses TRBV6-1 and TRBJ1-2; no clear D. Between the trimmed V and J ends, which lost 0 bases and 4 bases, there was a span of 15 bases. The CDR3 sequence is 16 residues long. CDR1 and CDR2 (germline): MNHNS, SASEGT. CDR3 sequence reads: CASSEAVLSVRYGYTF. The CDR3 coding sequence is TGTGCCAGCAGTGAAGCTGTTTTGTCCGTGCGCTATGGCTACACCTTC.

The CDR3 region has the DNA TGTGCCAGCAGACCCCAGCGGGGGATTACCGGGGAGCTGTTTTTT. It encodes CASRPQRGITGELFF. V and J are TRBV2 and TRBJ2-2, with 8 bases aligning to TRBD2. The trim removed 6 bases at V and 5 bases at J, leaving 8 bases unmatched. Germline CDR1 and CDR2: SNHLY and FYNNEI. The CDR3 is 15 residues long.

The CDR3 DNA follows: TGTGCCAGCAGCCCACGGACAGGAATCGTCTACGAGCAGTACTTC. It specifies CASSPRTGIVYEQYF. The chain employs TRBV7-9 and TRBJ2-7; 7 bases agree with TRBD1. The germline V gene has CDR1 SEHNR and CDR2 FQNEAQ (reference sequence). Losses at the gene ends were 5 bases for V and 3 bases for J; bases not matched to a gene: 10. The CDR3 extends over 15 amino acids.

This CDR3 reads CASSLPGQGIGEQYF. DNA for the CDR3: TGTGCCAGTAGTTTACCGGGACAGGGAATTGGCGAGCAGTACTTC. V and J are TRBV19 and TRBJ2-7; TRBD1 agrees at 9 bases. With V trimmed by 5 bases and J by 6 bases, 11 bases remained unmatched. From germline, CDR1 is LNHDA and CDR2 SQIVND (reference sequence). The CDR3 runs 15 residues.

V and J are TRBV19 and TRBJ2-2, with a weak D call TRBD1 (6 bases). CDR1 and CDR2 from the germline V gene are LNHDA and SQIVND (reference sequence). The CDR3 has 15 amino acids. V was trimmed by 4 bases and J by 6 bases, leaving 15 bases between them. The CDR3 bases are TGTGCCAGTAGTACTCCCGGGACATTCCCCGGGGAGCTGTTTTTT. Translating it yields CASSTPGTFPGELFF.

This chain connects TRBV11-2 to TRBJ1-6; 7 positions match TRBD1. Germline V gene sequence: CDR1 SGHAT, CDR2 FQNNGV. V shed 5 bases and J 6 bases; nucleotides not matched to a gene: 7. The CDR3 is 15 residues long. The CDR3 loop is CASSKQAGGNSPLHF. CDR3 coding DNA: TGTGCCAGCAGCAAGCAGGCAGGGGGTAATTCACCCCTCCACTTT.

CDR3: CASSQGWLAMDNEQFF. The CDR3 nucleotides are TGTGCCAGCAGCCAAGGATGGCTAGCGATGGACAATGAGCAGTTCTTC. The chain employs TRBV14 and TRBJ2-1; TRBD2 might be the D (6 bases). The CDR3 contains 16 residues. The germline gives CDR1 SGHDN, CDR2 FVKESK. Trimming pared 1 base from V and 5 bases from J, leaving 15 bases between.

The chain joins TRBV28 to TRBJ2-5; TRBD1 might be the D (5 bases). V lost 5 bases and J 4 bases, leaving 14 bases between the germline ends. There are 14 residues in the CDR3. Germline loops: CDR1 MDHEN, CDR2 SYDVKM. The CDR3 is CASSRRQIGETQYF. CDR3 bases: TGTGCCAGCAGTAGGCGACAGATAGGAGAGACCCAGTACTTC. Combining the CDR3 with reference TRBV28 and TRBJ2-5 gives the whole variable domain DVKVTQSSRYLVKRTGEKVFLECVQDMDHENMFWYRQDPGLGLRLIYFSYDVKMKEKGDIPEGYSVSREKKERFSLILESASTNQTSMYLCASSRRQIGETQYFGPGTRLLVL.

The chain employs TRBV27 and TRBJ2-1, with 8 positions matching TRBD2. J gave up 5 bases and V 5 bases, and 8 bases lay outside the gene matches. Germline V CDR1 and CDR2: MNHEY, SMNVEV (reference sequence). This CDR3 region has 15 residues. Here the CDR3 reads CASSLPGGRDNEQFF. The DNA for the CDR3 is TGTGCCAGCAGTCTCCCGGGGGGGCGGGACAATGAGCAGTTCTTC.

This clone was detected only a few times. CDR3 protein: CASSLGSGGTEAFF. CDR3 DNA sequence: TGTGCCAGCAGCCTAGGCTCGGGGGGCACTGAAGCTTTCTTT. V and J are TRBV7-9 and TRBJ1-1, with TRBD1 as a possible D gene (5 bases). CDR3 length: 14 residues. In germline, CDR1 is SEHNR, CDR2 FQNEAQ (reference sequence). With 5 bases removed from V and 4 bases from J, the gap between germline ends came to 14 bases.

This chain connects TRBV2 to TRBJ1-5; TRBD1 is a possible D gene (5 bases). The germline V gene encodes CDR1 SNHLY and CDR2 FYNNEI. Trimming took 6 bases from V and 6 from J, leaving 15 bases between them. CDR3 length: 14 residues. In DNA, the CDR3 is TGTGCCAGCAGCGAGGGGAGGGGAGGTCAGCCCCAGCATTTT. Its translation is CASSEGRGGQPQHF.

This clone was recorded once. V is TRBV2 and J is TRBJ2-7; the match to TRBD2 covers 7 bases. The CDR3 is made up of 15 amino acids. The germline V gene has CDR1 SNHLY and CDR2 FYNNEI. V was pared by 8 bases and J by 0 bases, with 10 bases of the junction left unmatched. CDR3 DNA sequence: TGTGCCAGCTCCCGGGACTATTCAAACTCCTACGAGCAGTACGTC. Its protein product is CASSRDYSNSYEQYV.

In its sample, this clone was seen a few times. The chain is built from TRBV19 and TRBJ2-5; 8 bases are shared with TRBD1. Germline V lookup: CDR1 LNHDA, CDR2 SQIVND (reference sequence). V lost 6 bases to trimming and J lost 2 bases; unmatched junction nucleotides: 2. The CDR3 is 13 residues long. The CDR3 loop reads CASSRDRQETQYF. The CDR3 bases are TGTGCCAGTAGCCGGGACAGGCAAGAGACCCAGTACTTC. The full variable domain, completed using reference TRBV19 and TRBJ2-5, is DGGITQSPKYLFRKEGQNVTLSCEQNLNHDAMYWYRQDPGQGLRLIYYSQIVNDFQKGDIAEGYSVSREKKESFPLTVTSAQKNPTAFYLCASSRDRQETQYFGPGTRLLVL.

This clone was counted between two and nine times. J is TRBJ2-7 and V is TRBV6-7, with D possibly TRBD1 on 6 matching bases. TRBV6-7 is marked as an open reading frame, function uncertain. This CDR3 is 14 amino acids long. V gave up 6 bases and J gave up 5 bases, with 17 bases separating them. In DNA form, the CDR3 reads TGTGCCAGCAGGGCCGGGACATTTTCCGACGAGCAGTACGTC. This codes for CASRAGTFSDEQYV.

This clone was counted between two and nine times. This sequence joins TRBV6-5 and TRBJ2-2, with 9 bases matching TRBD1. V dropped 7 bases and J dropped 4; count of bases not matched to a gene: 7. CDR3 length equals 15 residues. Germline V lookup: CDR1 MNHEY, CDR2 SVGAGI. CDR3 coding DNA: TGTGCCAGCAATCCAAGGACAGGGGCCACCGGGGAGCTGTTTTTT. Amino acids: CASNPRTGATGELFF.

A remark on this clone: A read error may account for a junction end that differs from germline. CDR3 DNA: TGTGCCAGCAGCCTAGCAGCGACAGGATCCTACGAGCAGTACTTC. Translation: CASSLAATGSYEQYF. The rearrangement uses TRBV7-2 and TRBJ2-7; D is possibly TRBD1 (6 bases). The V gene's germline CDR1 is SGHTA and CDR2 FQGNSA. CDR3 length: 15 residues.

The rearrangement uses TRBV10-3 and TRBJ1-2; 10 bases align to TRBD1. V shed 6 bases, J shed 2 bases, and the junction held 9 bases outside the gene matches. Germline V CDR1 and CDR2: ENHRY, SYGVKD. The CDR3 contains 16 residues. The DNA for the CDR3 is TGTGCCATCAGCCAAGTTGGGGGACAGGGGAACTATGGCTACACCTTC. This translates into CAISQVGGQGNYGYTF.

This clone was counted a single time. This chain joins TRBV7-9 and TRBJ1-4; 8 bases fit TRBD1. Looked up from germline, CDR1 is SEHNR and CDR2 is FQNEAQ (reference sequence). The junction had 12 bases not matched to a gene; V was cut back by 5 bases and J by 7 bases. This CDR3 region has 16 residues. In DNA form, the CDR3 reads TGTGCCAGCAGCCCATTACTCGGACAGGGAGGTGAAAAACTGTTTTTT. Encoded protein: CASSPLLGQGGEKLFF.